These T cell receptor beta chains were read from a single sample in a study of T cell responses to AZD1222 COVID-19 vaccine. Method: immunoSEQ multiplex PCR; TCRdb's copy keeps in-frame clones and lacks some. The top ten clones hold roughly 3.5% of a sample with 150,000 to 250,000 clones, 80% to 95% of them seen once. Sequencing used peripheral blood, obtained 28 days after the second AZD1222 dose. Receptors originate from an adult who received the AZD1222 COVID-19 vaccine. Each CDR3 is given with its conserved first and last residue. The D gene is left open where the match is weak. Where a row states a size, it is once, few, many or the class of an expanded clone; other rows omit it.

clone_size,d_call,v_call,j_call,cdr3_aa,cdr3_nt
.,.,TRBV5-1,TRBJ1-1,CASSLSDAATEAFF,TGCGCCAGCAGCTTGTCCGACGCGGCCACTGAAGCTTTCTTT
.,TRBD1,TRBV5-8,TRBJ2-1,CASSSRSTGANNEQFF,TGTGCCAGCAGCTCCCGCTCGACAGGGGCCAACAATGAGCAGTTCTTC
.,.,TRBV19,TRBJ1-6,CASSIGSAGRSNSPLHF,TGTGCCAGTAGTATAGGTTCGGCAGGGAGATCAAATTCACCCCTCCACTTT
once,.,TRBV11-2,TRBJ2-7,CASSPPKQRYEQYF,TGTGCCAGCAGCCCCCCCAAACAGCGCTACGAGCAGTACTTC
.,.,TRBV28,TRBJ2-1,CASSPQAGMPYNEQFF,TGTGCCAGCAGTCCCCAGGCAGGAATGCCCTACAATGAGCAGTTCTTC
.,.,TRBV4-3,TRBJ1-4,CASSQEHGRVTGNYKLFF,TGCGCCAGCAGCCAAGAGCACGGCAGGGTTACTGGAAATTACAAACTGTTTTTT
once,TRBD2,TRBV5-1,TRBJ2-4,CASSLGLAGTQYF,TGCGCCAGCAGCTTGGGACTAGCGGGAACTCAGTACTTC
.,.,TRBV11-2,TRBJ2-7,CASSLTGPGEQYF,TGTGCCAGCAGCTTAACAGGGCCGGGCGAGCAGTACTTC
.,.,TRBV19,TRBJ1-5,CASSIPGQSQPQHF,TGTGCCAGTAGTATCCCTGGACAGTCTCAGCCCCAGCATTTT
.,TRBD1,TRBV7-3,TRBJ1-6,CASSRQGGNSPLHF,TGTGCCAGCAGCCGACAGGGTGGAAATTCACCCCTCCACTTT
few,TRBD1,TRBV24-1,TRBJ1-5,CATGQGTNQPQHF,TGTGCCACGGGACAGGGCACCAATCAGCCCCAGCATTTT
.,.,TRBV10-3,TRBJ2-7,CAISESGQWGSYEQYF,TGTGCCATCAGTGAGTCTGGACAGTGGGGCTCCTACGAGCAGTACTTC
.,.,TRBV6-1,TRBJ1-2,CASTVDTLGGYTF,TGTGCCAGCACTGTTGACACCCTCGGAGGCTACACCTTC
.,.,TRBV18,TRBJ2-1,CASSPRRQGHEFF,TGTGCCAGCTCCCCAAGGAGGCAGGGTCATGAGTTCTTC
.,.,TRBV6-5,TRBJ1-6,CASRWDFSPLHF,TGTGCCAGCAGGTGGGATTTTTCACCCCTCCACTTT
.,.,TRBV30,TRBJ2-7,CAWSEGTLYEQYF,TGTGCCTGGAGTGAAGGGACCCTCTACGAGCAGTACTTC
.,.,TRBV5-1,TRBJ2-7,CASRFLGDGSEQYF,TGCGCCAGCCGCTTTTTGGGGGATGGAAGCGAGCAGTACTTC
.,TRBD1,TRBV5-1,TRBJ2-3,CASSATQGAADTQYF,TGCGCCAGCAGCGCCACTCAGGGGGCTGCAGATACGCAGTATTTT
once,.,TRBV5-1,TRBJ2-7,CASSWMTTGANSYEQYF,TGCGCCAGCAGCTGGATGACGACAGGAGCAAACTCCTACGAGCAGTACTTC
few,.,TRBV14,TRBJ2-7,CASSPRKKHYEQYF,TGTGCCAGCAGCCCCCGGAAGAAGCACTACGAGCAGTACTTC
.,.,TRBV27,TRBJ2-2,CASNRDLSNTGELFF,TGTGCCAGCAATAGGGACTTATCGAACACCGGGGAGCTGTTTTTT
.,.,TRBV16,TRBJ1-1,CASSQLTEAFF,TGTGCCAGCAGCCAACTTACTGAAGCTTTCTTT
once,.,TRBV7-2,TRBJ2-7,CASSLMGGIKGDEQYF,TGTGCCAGCAGCTTGATGGGGGGAATCAAGGGGGACGAGCAGTACTTC
.,.,TRBV2,TRBJ2-2,CASTQGPNTGELFF,TGTGCCAGCACGCAGGGGCCCAACACCGGGGAGCTGTTTTTT
.,.,TRBV9,TRBJ1-5,CASSAQGGNQPQHF,TGTGCCAGCAGCGCACAGGGTGGAAATCAGCCCCAGCATTTT
.,.,TRBV7-9,TRBJ2-7,CASSRLTDRGRSSEQYF,TGTGCCAGCAGCCGTCTCACAGACCGCGGTAGAAGCTCCGAGCAGTACTTC
.,.,TRBV30,TRBJ1-2,CAFDGGYTF,TGTGCCTTCGACGGGGGCTACACCTTC
.,.,TRBV3-1/TRBV3-2,TRBJ2-7,CASSQEGHYEQYF,TGTGCCAGCAGCCAAGAAGGCCATTACGAGCAGTACTTC
.,.,TRBV5-1,TRBJ2-5,CASSLWGPQQETQYF,TGCGCCAGCAGCTTGTGGGGACCCCAACAGGAGACCCAGTACTTC
.,TRBD2,TRBV11-2,TRBJ2-7,CASRTTTSAPTYEQYF,TGTGCCAGCAGAACAACGACTAGCGCGCCAACCTACGAGCAGTACTTC
.,.,TRBV4-3,TRBJ2-3,CASSVVAGQTDTQYF,TGCGCCAGCAGCGTTGTCGCGGGACAGACAGATACGCAGTATTTT
.,.,TRBV5-6,TRBJ1-4,CASSFFRSTNEKLFF,TGTGCCAGCAGCTTTTTTAGATCAACTAATGAAAAACTGTTTTTT
.,.,TRBV3-1/TRBV3-2,TRBJ1-4,CASSLSSATNEKLFF,TGTGCCAGCAGCCTCTCCTCGGCAACTAATGAAAAACTGTTTTTT
.,.,TRBV7-9,TRBJ1-4,CASSLGRSYEKLFF,TGTGCCAGCAGCTTGGGCAGGTCTTATGAAAAACTGTTTTTT
.,.,TRBV12-3/TRBV12-4,TRBJ1-6,CASSFAENSPLHF,TGTGCCAGCAGTTTCGCAGAAAATTCACCCCTCCACTTT
.,TRBD2,TRBV3-1/TRBV3-2,TRBJ2-7,CASSQEAGAIYEQYF,TGTGCCAGCAGCCAAGAAGCGGGAGCCATCTACGAGCAGTACTTC
.,.,TRBV28,TRBJ1-5,CASSFYRKGNQPQHF,TGTGCCAGCAGTTTTTACAGGAAGGGCAATCAGCCCCAGCATTTT
.,.,TRBV4-1,TRBJ2-6,CASSQEYYTGANVLTF,TGCGCCAGCAGCCAAGAATACTACACTGGGGCCAACGTCCTGACTTTC
.,.,TRBV25-1,TRBJ2-5,CASSEFTGGEGETQYF,TGTGCCAGCAGTGAATTTACCGGGGGCGAGGGAGAGACCCAGTACTTC
.,.,TRBV7-9,TRBJ2-7,CASSLQGRYEQYF,TGTGCCAGCAGCTTGCAGGGTCGCTACGAGCAGTACTTC
.,.,TRBV18,TRBJ2-1,CASSSGSDNEQFF,TGTGCCAGCTCCTCTGGGTCGGACAATGAGCAGTTCTTC
.,.,TRBV5-4,TRBJ1-2,CASSPRAENYGYTF,TGTGCCAGCAGCCCCAGGGCGGAGAACTATGGCTACACCTTC
.,TRBD2,TRBV5-4,TRBJ2-7,CASSLGWGGSYEQYF,TGTGCCAGCAGCTTAGGCTGGGGAGGGTCCTACGAGCAGTACTTC
.,TRBD1,TRBV5-6,TRBJ2-1,CASSRDRGRGSYNEQFF,TGTGCCAGCAGCCGGGACAGGGGGAGAGGTTCCTACAATGAGCAGTTCTTC
.,.,TRBV28,TRBJ2-7,CASSFGSLYEQYF,TGTGCCAGCAGTTTCGGCAGCCTCTACGAGCAGTACTTC
.,TRBD2,TRBV6-2/TRBV6-3,TRBJ2-7,CASSRLAGASYEQYF,TGTGCCAGCAGCCGACTAGCGGGCGCCTCCTACGAGCAGTACTTC
.,.,TRBV6-5,TRBJ1-5,CASSPLSNQPQHF,TGTGCCAGCAGCCCCCTGAGCAATCAGCCCCAGCATTTT
.,.,TRBV11-3,TRBJ2-7,CASSWQGTYEQYF,TGTGCCAGCAGCTGGCAGGGAACCTACGAGCAGTACTTC
.,.,TRBV29-1,TRBJ1-2,CSAGGARGYTF,TGCAGCGCCGGGGGGGCGAGAGGCTACACCTTC
.,.,TRBV5-4,TRBJ1-1,CASSPRTAFAEAFF,TGTGCCAGCAGCCCCAGGACCGCTTTCGCTGAAGCTTTCTTT
.,TRBD2,TRBV20-1,TRBJ2-5,CSASWTSGRRETQYF,TGCAGTGCAAGTTGGACTAGCGGGAGACGAGAGACCCAGTACTTC
.,.,TRBV20-1,TRBJ2-7,CSASVAGRYEQYF,TGCAGTGCTAGTGTTGCGGGGAGGTACGAGCAGTACTTC
.,TRBD2,TRBV30,TRBJ2-1,CAWSGGSGRLNEQFF,TGTGCCTGGAGTGGGGGTAGCGGGAGGTTAAATGAGCAGTTCTTC
.,.,TRBV24-1,TRBJ2-3,CATSRVYTDTQYF,TGTGCCACCAGCCGAGTGTACACAGATACGCAGTATTTT
.,TRBD2,TRBV24-1,TRBJ2-5,CATSDPRGGKETQYF,TGTGCCACCAGTGACCCCCGGGGGGGGAAAGAGACCCAGTACTTC